The 13 T cell receptor beta chains below were found in one sample sequenced in a study of CD8 T cells in ankylosing spondylitis. Each CDR3 protein gets one entry after TCRdb re-called the 5' RACE reads with MiXCR. The table lists roughly 100,000 distinct CDR3 sequences, 24% of them singletons. Material for sequencing was synovial fluid, either unsorted or a sorted T cell fraction (not recorded which). The receptors stem from a male donor with ankylosing spondylitis.

This chain joins TRBV20-1 and TRBJ2-1, with TRBD2 matching over 11 bases. The CDR3 extends over 14 amino acids. After removal of 7 bases from V and 5 bases from J, the junction contained 7 bases not matched to a gene. From germline, CDR1 is DFQATT and CDR2 SNEGSKA (reference sequence). CDR3 region: CSGSSGRSHNEQFF. As DNA, the CDR3 is TGCAGTGGCTCTAGCGGGAGGTCCCACAATGAGCAGTTCTTC.

The chain combines TRBV2 with TRBJ2-1; 8 bases map to TRBD2. The V and J ends lost 0 bases and 6 bases, in that order; junction bases with no gene match: 13. This CDR3 contains 18 residues. Germline lookup yields CDR1 SNHLY and CDR2 FYNNEI. The CDR3 DNA reads TGTGCCAGCAGTGAAGCGAGGGTAGCGGGACCTTTGGGCAATGAGCAGTTCTTC. It yields the protein CASSEARVAGPLGNEQFF.

This clonotype was detected a few times. The rearrangement uses TRBV5-6 and TRBJ2-1, with D perhaps matching TRBD1 (6 bases). Germline V gene lookup returns CDR1 SGHDT and CDR2 YYEEEE. This CDR3 comprises 15 residues. Trimming shortened V by 0 bases and J by 0 bases, and 7 bases separated the two germline ends. Written as DNA, the CDR3 is TGTGCCAGCAGCTTGGACAGGGCCTCCTACAATGAGCAGTTCTTC. Amino acid sequence: CASSLDRASYNEQFF.

The chain links TRBV6-4 to TRBJ1-1; D is possibly TRBD1 (5 bases). The CDR3 is 13 residues long. Looked up from germline, CDR1 is MRHNA and CDR2 is SNTAGT. V was cut by 3 bases and J by 1 base, with 6 bases left in between. The CDR3: CASSEQENTEAFF. DNA for the CDR3: TGTGCCAGCAGTGAACAGGAGAACACTGAAGCTTTCTTT.

This clonotype was seen a few times. The chain couples TRBV14 to TRBJ2-5, with D uncertain. The ends were cut back, 1 base at V and 5 bases at J, with 11 bases in the middle. Germline V gives CDR1 SGHDN, CDR2 FVKESK. This CDR3 is built from 14 residues. The CDR3 is CASSQVRLIETQYF. CDR3 coding DNA: TGTGCCAGCAGCCAAGTTCGGCTAATCGAGACCCAGTACTTC.

This chain connects TRBV20-1 to TRBJ2-5; D perhaps matches TRBD2 (6 bases). The V end lost 0 bases, the J end lost 5 bases, and 13 bases lay between the germline ends. Germline V gives CDR1 DFQATT, CDR2 SNEGSKA (reference sequence). The CDR3 is 14 amino acids. CDR3 nucleotide sequence: TGCAGTGCTAGAGATCGAGCTGGGGGGGAGACCCAGTACTTC. It codes for CSARDRAGGETQYF.

This chain uses TRBV18 with TRBJ1-1; perhaps TRBD1 as D (6 bases). The CDR3 runs 16 residues. V was clipped by 1 base and J by 1 base, with 13 bases between them. The V gene's germline CDR1 is KGHSH and CDR2 LQKENI. CDR3 in DNA: TGTGCCAGCTCACCACGGGGGCAGGCGACGAACACTGAAGCTTTCTTT. It encodes CASSPRGQATNTEAFF.

This clonotype has only a few counts. This sequence joins TRBV10-3 and TRBJ1-5; D remains ambiguous. Trimming stripped 10 bases from V and 1 base from J, with 17 bases between. CDR3 length equals 15 residues. CDR1 and CDR2 from the germline V gene are ENHRY and SYGVKD. The CDR3 reads CATHAGEGSNQPQHF. As DNA, the CDR3 is TGTGCCACACACGCCGGGGAGGGCAGCAATCAGCCCCAGCATTTT.

This chain uses TRBV5-5 with TRBJ2-2; TRBD2 agrees at 7 bases. Trimming at V came to 10 bases and at J to 6 bases, leaving 9 bases not matched to a gene. CDR3 length: 13 residues. Germline CDR1 SGHKS, CDR2 YYEKEE (reference sequence). The CDR3: CASGGGNPGELFF. Here the CDR3 DNA reads TGTGCCTCCGGGGGAGGGAATCCCGGGGAGCTGTTTTTT.

The rearrangement links TRBV7-9 to TRBJ2-5; D uncertain. In germline, CDR1 is SEHNR, CDR2 FQNEAQ (reference sequence). Trimming removed 3 bases at V and 7 bases at J, with 12 bases between. This CDR3 region has 13 residues. CDR3 in amino acids: CASSFLAGWTQYF. The CDR3, as DNA: TGTGCCAGCAGCTTTCTCGCAGGCTGGACCCAGTACTTC.

J is TRBJ2-5 and V is TRBV9, with D possibly matching TRBD2 (6 bases). V lost 0 bases and J lost 5, with 14 bases in between. The germline V gene encodes CDR1 SGDLS and CDR2 YYNGEE. The length of the CDR3 is 15 residues. The CDR3 DNA sequence: TGTGCCAGCAGCGTAGGCCCGGAGGGCTGGGAGACCCAGTACTTC. It encodes CASSVGPEGWETQYF.

This clonotype was seen a handful of times. The J gene is TRBJ2-5, the V gene TRBV12-3 or TRBV12-4, with D possibly being TRBD2 (5 bases). The CDR3 length is 13 residues. The V end lost 8 bases, the J end lost 2 bases, and 12 bases lay between the germline ends. The CDR3 DNA follows: TGTGCCAGCCAGAGGGAACTACAAGAGACCCAGTACTTC. Protein: CASQRELQETQYF.

V is TRBV27 and J is TRBJ2-7; 11 nucleotides line up with TRBD2. CDR1 and CDR2 from the germline V gene are MNHEY and SMNVEV (reference sequence). This CDR3 contains 17 residues. The J segment lost 3 bases and the V segment lost 7 bases, leaving 14 bases of the junction unmatched. The CDR3 spells CASIKLAGAPINYEQYF. CDR3 DNA sequence: TGTGCCAGCATAAAACTAGCGGGAGCCCCTATAAACTACGAGCAGTACTTC.